This T cell receptor beta chain was documented in a study of T cell responses to AZD1222 COVID-19 vaccine. Comment on this clone: Antigen specificity is unknown.

The J segment lost 3 bases and the V segment lost 8 bases, leaving 5 bases of the junction unmatched. CDR1 SNHLY and CDR2 FYNNEI come from the germline V gene. The CDR3 covers 13 residues. Assay used: immunoSEQ multiplex PCR; TCRdb lists only in-frame clones, some missing. The top ten clones hold about 3.5% of a sample with about 100,000 clones, 87% of them seen once. General observations from the study: With two AZD1222 doses given, Spike-specific TCR breadth and depth both rose. Reports indicate that nearly half of spike-specific TCRs are directed at unmutated variant regions.

The sample in question was peripheral blood, obtained on day 0 of AZD1222 vaccination. The genes are TRBV2 and TRBJ1-2; 8 bases agree with TRBD1. The sequence derives from an adult in good health. The CDR3 nucleotides are TGTGCCAGCGGGCAGGGGGCTTACTATGGCTACACCTTC. Protein sequence: CASGQGAYYGYTF.